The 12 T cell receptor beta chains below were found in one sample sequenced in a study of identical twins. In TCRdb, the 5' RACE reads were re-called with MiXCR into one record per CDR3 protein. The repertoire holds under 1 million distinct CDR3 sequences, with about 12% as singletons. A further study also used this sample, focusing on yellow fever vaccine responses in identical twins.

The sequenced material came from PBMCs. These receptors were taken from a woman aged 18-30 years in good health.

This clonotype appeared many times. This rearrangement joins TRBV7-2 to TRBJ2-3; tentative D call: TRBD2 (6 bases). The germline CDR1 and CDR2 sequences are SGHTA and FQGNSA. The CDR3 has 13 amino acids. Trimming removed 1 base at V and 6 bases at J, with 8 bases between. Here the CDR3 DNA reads TGTGCCAGCAGCTTAGTAAGCGGGGATACGCAGTATTTT. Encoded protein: CASSLVSGDTQYF.

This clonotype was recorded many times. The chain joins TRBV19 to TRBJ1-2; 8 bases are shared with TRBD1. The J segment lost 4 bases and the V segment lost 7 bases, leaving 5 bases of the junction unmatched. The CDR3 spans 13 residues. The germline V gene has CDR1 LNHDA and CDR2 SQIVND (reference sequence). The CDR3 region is CASTDRAIYGYTF. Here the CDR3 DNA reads TGTGCCAGTACGGACAGGGCGATCTATGGCTACACCTTC.

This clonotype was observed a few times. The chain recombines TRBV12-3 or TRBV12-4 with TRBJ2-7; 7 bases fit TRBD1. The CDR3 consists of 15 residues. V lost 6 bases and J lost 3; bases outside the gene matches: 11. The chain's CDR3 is CASSARDRLFYEQYF. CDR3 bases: TGTGCCAGCAGCGCCCGGGACAGACTCTTCTACGAGCAGTACTTC.

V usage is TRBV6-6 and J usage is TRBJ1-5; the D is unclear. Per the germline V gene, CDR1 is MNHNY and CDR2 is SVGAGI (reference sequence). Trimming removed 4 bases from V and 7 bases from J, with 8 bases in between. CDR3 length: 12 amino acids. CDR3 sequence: CASSSLLQPQHF. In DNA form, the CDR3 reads TGTGCCAGCAGTTCTCTCCTCCAGCCCCAGCATTTT.

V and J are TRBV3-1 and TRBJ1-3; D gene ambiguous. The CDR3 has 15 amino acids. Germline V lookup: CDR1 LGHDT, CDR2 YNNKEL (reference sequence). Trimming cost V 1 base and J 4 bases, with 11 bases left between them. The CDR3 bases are TGTGCCAGCAGCCAAGGGTCTTTGGGAGGAAACACCATATATTTT. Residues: CASSQGSLGGNTIYF.

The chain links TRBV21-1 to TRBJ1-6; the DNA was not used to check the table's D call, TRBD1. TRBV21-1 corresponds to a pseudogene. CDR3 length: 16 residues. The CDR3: CASTPRLGQGNSPLHF. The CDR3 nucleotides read TGTGCCAGCACCCCGAGGTTGGGACAGGGGAATTCACCCCTCCACTTT.

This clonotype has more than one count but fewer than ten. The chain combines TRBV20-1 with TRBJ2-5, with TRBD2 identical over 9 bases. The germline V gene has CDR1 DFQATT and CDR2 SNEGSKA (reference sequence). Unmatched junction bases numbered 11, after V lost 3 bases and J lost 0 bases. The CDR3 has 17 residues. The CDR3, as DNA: TGCAGTGCTAGGTCGATTTTAGCGGGAGTCAACCAAGAGACCCAGTACTTC. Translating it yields CSARSILAGVNQETQYF.

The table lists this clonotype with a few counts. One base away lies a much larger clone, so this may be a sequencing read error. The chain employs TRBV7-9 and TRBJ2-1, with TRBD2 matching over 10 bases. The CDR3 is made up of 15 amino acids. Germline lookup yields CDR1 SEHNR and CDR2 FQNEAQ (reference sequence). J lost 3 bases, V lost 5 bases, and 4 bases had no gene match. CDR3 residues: CASSPGLALYNEQFF. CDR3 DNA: TGTGCCAGCAGCCCGGGACTAGCGCTCTACAATGAGCAGTTCTTC.

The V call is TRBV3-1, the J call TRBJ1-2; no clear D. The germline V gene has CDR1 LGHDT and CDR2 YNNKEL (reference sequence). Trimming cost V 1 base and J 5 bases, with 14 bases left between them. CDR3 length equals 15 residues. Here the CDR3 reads CASSQGAGYTYGYTF. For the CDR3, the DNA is TGTGCCAGCAGCCAAGGGGCAGGATACACTTATGGCTACACCTTC.

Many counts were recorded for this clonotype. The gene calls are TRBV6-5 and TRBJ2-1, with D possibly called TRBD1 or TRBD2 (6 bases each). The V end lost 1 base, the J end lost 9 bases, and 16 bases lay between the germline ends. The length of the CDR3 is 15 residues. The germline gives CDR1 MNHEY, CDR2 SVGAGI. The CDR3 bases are TGTGCCAGCAGTTACTATCCGGGGGCGGTCGGTGAGCAGTTCTTC. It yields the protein CASSYYPGAVGEQFF.

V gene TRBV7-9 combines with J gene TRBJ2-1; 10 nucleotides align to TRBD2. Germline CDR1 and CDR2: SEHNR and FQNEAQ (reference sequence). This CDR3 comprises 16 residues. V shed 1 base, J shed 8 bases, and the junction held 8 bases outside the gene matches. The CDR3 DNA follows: TGTGCCAGCAGCTTAGATAAGCGGGGGGGCCTGGATGAGCAGTTCTTC. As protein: CASSLDKRGGLDEQFF.

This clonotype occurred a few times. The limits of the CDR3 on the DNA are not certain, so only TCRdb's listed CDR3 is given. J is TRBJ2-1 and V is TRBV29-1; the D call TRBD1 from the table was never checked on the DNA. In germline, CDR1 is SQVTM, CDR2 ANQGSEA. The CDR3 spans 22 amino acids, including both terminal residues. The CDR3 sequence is CSVPLTRKTMSSSSPGQKGQFF.